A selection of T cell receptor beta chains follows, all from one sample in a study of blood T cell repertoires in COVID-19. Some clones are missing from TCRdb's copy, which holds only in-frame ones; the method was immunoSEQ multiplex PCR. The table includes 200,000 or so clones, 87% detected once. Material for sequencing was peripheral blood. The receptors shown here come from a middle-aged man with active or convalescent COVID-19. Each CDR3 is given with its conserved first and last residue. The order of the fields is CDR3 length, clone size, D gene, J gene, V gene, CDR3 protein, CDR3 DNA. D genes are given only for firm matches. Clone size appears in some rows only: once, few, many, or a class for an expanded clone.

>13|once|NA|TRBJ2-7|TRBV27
CASSLWGPYEQYF
TGTGCCAGCAGTTTATGGGGCCCCTACGAGCAGTACTTC
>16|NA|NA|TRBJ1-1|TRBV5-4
CASTPPTHQGITEAFF
TGTGCCAGCACCCCTCCCACTCATCAGGGTATCACTGAAGCTTTCTTT
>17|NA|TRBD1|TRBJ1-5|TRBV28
CASSLRDSYLGNQPQHF
TGTGCCAGCAGTCTCCGGGACAGTTATCTGGGCAATCAGCCCCAGCATTTT
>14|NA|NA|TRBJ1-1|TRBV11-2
CASSPGRENTEAFF
TGTGCCAGCAGCCCTGGACGGGAAAACACTGAAGCTTTCTTT
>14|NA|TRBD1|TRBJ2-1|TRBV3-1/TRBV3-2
CASSHDRDLWEQFF
TGTGCCAGCAGCCACGACAGGGATCTCTGGGAGCAGTTCTTC
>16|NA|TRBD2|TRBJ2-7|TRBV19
CASSIDSGTSFYEQYF
TGTGCCAGTAGTATAGATAGCGGGACTAGCTTCTACGAGCAGTACTTC
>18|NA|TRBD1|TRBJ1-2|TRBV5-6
CASSSSGTVTEWGYGYTF
TGTGCCAGCAGCTCATCCGGGACAGTGACCGAATGGGGTTATGGCTACACCTTC
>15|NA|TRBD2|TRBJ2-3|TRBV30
CAWCGTSGSTDTQYF
TGTGCCTGGTGCGGGACTAGCGGGAGCACAGATACGCAGTATTTT
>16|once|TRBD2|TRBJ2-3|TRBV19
CASSIWRGGHTDTQYF
TGTGCCAGTAGTATATGGCGGGGGGGCCACACAGATACGCAGTATTTT
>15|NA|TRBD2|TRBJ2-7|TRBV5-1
CASSPRTSGPYEQYF
TGCGCCAGCAGTCCCCGGACTAGCGGCCCCTACGAGCAGTACTTC
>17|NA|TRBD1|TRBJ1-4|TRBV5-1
CASSFTGTGAGKEKLFF
TGCGCCAGCAGTTTTACCGGGACAGGGGCGGGGAAGGAAAAACTGTTTTTT
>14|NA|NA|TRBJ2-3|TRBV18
CASSPPLSTDTQYF
TGTGCCAGCTCACCACCGCTAAGCACAGATACGCAGTATTTT
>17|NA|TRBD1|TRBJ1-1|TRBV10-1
CASSESIFRDRHTEAFF
TGCGCCAGCAGTGAGTCGATTTTCCGGGACAGGCACACTGAAGCTTTCTTT
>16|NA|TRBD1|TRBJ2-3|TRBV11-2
CASSPVRTGGIDTQYF
TGTGCCAGCAGCCCCGTAAGGACAGGGGGCATAGATACGCAGTATTTT
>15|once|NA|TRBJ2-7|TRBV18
CASSPTLAGDLEQYF
TGTGCCAGCTCACCAACGTTAGCAGGGGACCTCGAGCAGTACTTC
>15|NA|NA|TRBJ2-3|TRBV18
CASSSRGPSTDTQYF
TGTGCCAGCTCCTCCAGGGGACCTAGCACAGATACGCAGTATTTT
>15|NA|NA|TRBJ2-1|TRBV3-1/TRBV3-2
CASTNRDLLYNEQFF
TGTGCCAGCACGAACCGAGACTTACTTTACAATGAGCAGTTCTTC
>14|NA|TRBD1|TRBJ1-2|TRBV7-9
CASSQGQGAGGYTF
TGTGCCAGCAGCCAAGGACAGGGGGCGGGTGGCTACACCTTC
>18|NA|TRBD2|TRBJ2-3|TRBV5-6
CASSRGTSGTPSTDTQYF
TGTGCCAGCAGCCGCGGGACTAGCGGGACCCCTAGCACAGATACGCAGTATTTT
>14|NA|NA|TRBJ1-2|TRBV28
CASTPRGSPRGYTF
TGTGCCAGCACCCCGCGGGGTAGTCCAAGGGGCTACACCTTC
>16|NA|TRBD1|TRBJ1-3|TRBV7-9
CASSSPTGIPGNTIYF
TGTGCCAGCAGCTCGCCGACAGGGATCCCTGGAAACACCATATATTTT
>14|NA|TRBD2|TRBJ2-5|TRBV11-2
CASSLTPREGWSYF
TGTGCCAGCAGCTTAACTCCCCGGGAGGGGTGGAGTTACTTC
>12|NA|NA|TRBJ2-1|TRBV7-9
CASSLNYNEQFF
TGTGCCAGCAGCCTTAACTACAATGAGCAGTTCTTC
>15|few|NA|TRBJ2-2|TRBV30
CAWIRKGVGTGELFF
TGTGCCTGGATACGTAAGGGAGTGGGCACCGGGGAGCTGTTTTTT
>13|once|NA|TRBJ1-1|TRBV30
CAWSVIMNTEAFF
TGTGCCTGGAGTGTAATCATGAACACTGAAGCTTTCTTT
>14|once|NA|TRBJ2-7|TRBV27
CASSSVDSRYEQYF
TGTGCCAGCAGTTCCGTGGACAGTCGATACGAGCAGTACTTC
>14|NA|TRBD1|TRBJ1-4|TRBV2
CASNGQGFIEKLFF
TGTGCCAGCAACGGACAGGGGTTTATTGAAAAACTGTTTTTT
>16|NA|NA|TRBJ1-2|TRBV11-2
CASSWGWEGSGYGYTF
TGTGCCAGCAGCTGGGGGTGGGAGGGGAGTGGTTATGGCTACACCTTC
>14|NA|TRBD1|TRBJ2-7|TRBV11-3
CASSIRDRAYEQYF
TGTGCCAGCAGCATAAGGGACAGGGCCTACGAGCAGTACTTC
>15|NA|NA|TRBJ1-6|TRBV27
CASSAQGFGDSPLHF
TGTGCCAGCAGTGCGCAGGGGTTCGGAGATTCACCCCTCCACTTT
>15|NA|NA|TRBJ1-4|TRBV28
CASSLGGMSNEKLFF
TGTGCCAGCAGTTTAGGGGGGATGAGTAATGAAAAACTGTTTTTT
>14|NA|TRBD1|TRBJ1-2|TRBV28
CASSEPGTGDQAAF
TGTGCCAGCAGCGAACCGGGGACAGGGGATCAAGCGGCCTTC
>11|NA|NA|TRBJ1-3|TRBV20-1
CSLDSGNTIYF
TGCAGTCTAGACAGTGGAAACACCATATATTTT
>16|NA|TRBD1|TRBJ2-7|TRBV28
CASSFFPETGGTEQYF
TGTGCCAGCAGTTTTTTCCCCGAGACAGGGGGAACCGAGCAGTACTTC
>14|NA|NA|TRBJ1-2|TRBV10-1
CASSESGTNYGYTF
TGCGCCAGCAGTGAGTCCGGGACTAACTATGGCTACACCTTC
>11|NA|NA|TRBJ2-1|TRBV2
CASTGYNEQFF
TGTGCCAGCACAGGGTACAATGAGCAGTTCTTC
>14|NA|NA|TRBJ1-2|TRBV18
CASSPPGDGSGYTF
TGTGCCAGCTCACCTCCAGGGGATGGAAGCGGCTACACCTTC
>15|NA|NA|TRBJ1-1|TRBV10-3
CAISESKSMNTEAFF
TGTGCCATCAGTGAGTCCAAATCCATGAACACTGAAGCTTTCTTT
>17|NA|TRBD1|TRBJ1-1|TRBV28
CASSPEPTGGMNTEAFF
TGTGCCAGCAGTCCTGAACCGACAGGGGGTATGAACACTGAAGCTTTCTTT